A selection of T cell receptor beta chains follows, all from one sample in a study of shared clonotypes between healthy human individuals. Produced via immunoSEQ multiplex PCR; TCRdb's table is partial and in-frame only. The top ten clones hold around 0.4% of a sample with about 2.5 million clones, 80% to 95% of them seen once. The sequencing input was naive CD4+ T cells from PBMCs. The receptors here all came from a man aged 18 to 29 in good health. Some clones in this sample may be carry-over from other donors' samples. Each CDR3 is given with its conserved first and last residue. D genes are given only for firm matches.

j_call d_call v_call cdr3_aa cdr3_nt
TRBJ2-7 - TRBV4-2 CASSQDFRLQHYEQYF TGTGCCAGCAGCCAAGATTTTCGGCTGCAACACTACGAGCAGTACTTC
TRBJ2-3 - TRBV5-1 CASSLGLNTDTQYF TGCGCCAGCAGCTTGGGACTGAACACAGATACGCAGTATTTT
TRBJ1-6 - TRBV10-2 CASTPRLGGNSPLHF TGCGCCAGCACCCCTCGCCTCGGGGGCAATTCACCCCTCCACTTT
TRBJ2-7 - TRBV6-6 CASSYSKGSSYEQYF TGTGCCAGCAGTTACTCGAAGGGGAGCTCCTACGAGCAGTACTTC
TRBJ2-7 - TRBV7-2 CASSSEGYEQYF TGTGCCAGCAGCTCCGAAGGCTACGAGCAGTACTTC
TRBJ2-7 - TRBV7-9 CASSLSTPGPREQYF TGTGCCAGCAGCTTATCAACCCCCGGGCCAAGGGAGCAGTACTTC
TRBJ2-7 - TRBV7-3 CASSLGARSYEQYF TGTGCCAGCAGCTTAGGGGCCCGCTCCTACGAGCAGTACTTC
TRBJ2-3 - TRBV11-2 CASSLSGFTDTQYF TGTGCCAGCAGCCTATCAGGATTCACAGATACGCAGTATTTT
TRBJ2-1 - TRBV5-1 CASSRGGIRQWNEQFF TGCGCCAGCAGCCGTGGGGGGATAAGGCAATGGAATGAGCAGTTCTTC
TRBJ2-4 - TRBV30 CAWSVGGGDIQYF TGTGCCTGGAGTGTGGGGGGAGGAGACATTCAGTACTTC
TRBJ2-5 TRBD2 TRBV6-1 CASSLGAGVGETQYF TGTGCCAGCAGTCTTGGAGCGGGAGTCGGAGAGACCCAGTACTTC
TRBJ2-5 TRBD2 TRBV7-3 CASSLGTSGGLETQYF TGTGCCAGCAGCTTAGGGACTAGCGGGGGCCTCGAGACCCAGTACTTC
TRBJ2-2 - TRBV18 CASSPGGWNTGELFF TGTGCCAGCTCACCAGGCGGTTGGAACACCGGGGAGCTGTTTTTT
TRBJ2-5 - TRBV6-5 CASSYSKGETQYF TGTGCCAGCAGTTACTCGAAAGGGGAGACCCAGTACTTC
TRBJ2-2 - TRBV6-5 CASRLQGLYTGELFF TGTGCCAGCAGACTCCAGGGGTTGTACACCGGGGAGCTGTTTTTT